Each of the 16 T cell receptor beta chains below was sequenced from the same sample in a study of a mutant IDH1 vaccine in newly diagnosed glioma. Noted time point: week 47, end of study. A 20-mer mutant IDH1 peptide at 300 ug was injected subcutaneously with topical imiquimod. For these TCRs, the target antigens are not known. The assay was immunoSEQ multiplex PCR, and TCRdb's table has in-frame clones only and misses some. Here the sample spans about 67,000 clones, roughly four fifths being singletons. The sequenced sample was PBMCs, obtained from a glioma patient whose treatment included an IDH1 peptide vaccine. Every receptor here comes from a man aged 25 to 45 with glioma.

The chain employs TRBV29-1 and TRBJ1-1; D uncertain. V was pared by 4 bases and J by 0 bases, with 9 bases between. This CDR3 spans 13 amino acids. Germline values: CDR1 SQVTM, CDR2 ANQGSEA. CDR3 loop: CSVVRSMNTEAFF. The CDR3 coding sequence is TGCAGCGTTGTTCGCAGCATGAACACTGAAGCTTTCTTT.

V is TRBV19 and J is TRBJ2-7; possibly TRBD1 for D (6 bases). This CDR3 has 14 amino acids. The V gene's germline CDR1 is LNHDA and CDR2 SQIVND (reference sequence). V was pared by 3 bases and J by 2 bases, with 11 bases between. For the CDR3, the DNA is TGTGCCAGTAGTATCGCGGACAGAGCCTACGAGCAGTACTTC. This encodes CASSIADRAYEQYF.

J is TRBJ2-2 and V is TRBV9; maybe TRBD2 (5 bases). Trimming shortened V by 4 bases and J by 4 bases, and 29 bases separated the two germline ends. This CDR3 region has 20 residues. Germline CDR1 reads SGDLS; CDR2 reads YYNGEE. CDR3 residues: CASSPPSKKEGWGVTGELFF. CDR3 in DNA: TGTGCCAGCAGCCCCCCCTCGAAGAAAGAGGGTTGGGGTGTCACCGGGGAGCTGTTTTTT.

This chain links TRBV6-1 with TRBJ1-6, with D possibly being TRBD1 (5 bases). Trimming took 7 bases from V and 1 from J, leaving 8 bases between them. The CDR3 contains 14 residues. Germline-derived CDR1 and CDR2 are MNHNS and SASEGT. The CDR3 protein is CASIGGSYNSPLHF. CDR3 bases: TGTGCCAGCATCGGGGGGTCCTATAATTCACCCCTCCACTTT.

The chain combines TRBV2 with TRBJ1-2; D is unclear. V lost 1 base to trimming and J lost 3 bases, with 9 bases between them. Germline V gene data show CDR1 as SNHLY and CDR2 as FYNNEI. This CDR3 has 14 amino acids. The CDR3 region is CASSEGGAYYGYTF. In DNA, the CDR3 is TGTGCCAGCAGTGAAGGGGGAGCCTACTATGGCTACACCTTC.

The V and J genes are TRBV10-1 and TRBJ2-7; TRBD2 matches at 12 bases. J lost 4 bases, V lost 6 bases, and 7 bases had no gene match. The length of the CDR3 is 15 residues. The germline gives CDR1 WNHNN, CDR2 SYGVQD (reference sequence). CDR3 residues: CASSPTGTSGYEQYF. CDR3 nucleotide sequence: TGCGCCAGCAGCCCCACCGGGACTAGCGGGTACGAGCAGTACTTC.

The V call is TRBV2, the J call TRBJ1-2, with 7 nucleotides matching TRBD1. V shed 5 bases and J 3 bases; nucleotides not matched to a gene: 9. This CDR3 region has 15 residues. Per the germline V gene, CDR1 is SNHLY and CDR2 is FYNNEI. CDR3 protein: CASSSPFTGDYGYTF. For the CDR3, the DNA is TGTGCCAGCAGTTCCCCTTTCACAGGGGACTATGGCTACACCTTC.

This clone was found a few times. The V call is TRBV9, the J call TRBJ1-3; D is unresolved. This CDR3 contains 14 residues. Trimming took off 2 bases at V and 6 bases at J, with 12 bases between the two ends. The germline CDR1 and CDR2 sequences are SGDLS and YYNGEE. The CDR3 loop reads CASSVGYLENTIYF. DNA for the CDR3: TGTGCCAGCAGCGTTGGATATTTAGAAAACACCATATATTTT.

V and J are TRBV2 and TRBJ2-3; 9 nucleotides match TRBD2. V trimming: 8 bases; J trimming: 6 bases; junction bases outside the gene matches: 12. There are 15 residues in the CDR3. The germline V gene has CDR1 SNHLY and CDR2 FYNNEI. As DNA, the CDR3 is TGTGCCAGCGTCGCTAGCGGGGCCCTCGCGGATACGCAGTATTTT. This encodes CASVASGALADTQYF.

The chain carries TRBV19 and TRBJ1-5; 7 bases map to TRBD1. Germline V CDR1 and CDR2: LNHDA, SQIVND (reference sequence). Trimming removed 0 bases from V and 16 bases from J; junction bases left unmatched: 9. The CDR3 sequence is 13 residues long. CDR3 region: CASSIDRGTEPHF. CDR3 DNA sequence: TGTGCCAGTAGTATAGATCGTGGGACAGAACCCCATTTT.

The V call is TRBV12-5, the J call TRBJ2-7; 9 positions match TRBD1. The germline V gene has CDR1 LGHNT and CDR2 FRNRAP. The CDR3 has 13 residues. V trimming: 5 bases; J trimming: 6 bases; junction bases outside the gene matches: 5. The CDR3 DNA sequence: TGTGCTAGTGGTCCTACAGGGGGCGGCGAGCAGTACTTC. It codes for CASGPTGGGEQYF.

This chain connects TRBV5-1 to TRBJ2-2, with TRBD2 matching over 12 bases. The CDR3 runs 15 residues. Germline V gives CDR1 SGHRS, CDR2 YFSETQ. V lost 3 bases, J lost 4 bases, and 1 base stayed unmatched. CDR3 region: CASSWGLAGTGELFF. Written as DNA, the CDR3 is TGCGCCAGCAGCTGGGGACTAGCGGGCACCGGGGAGCTGTTTTTT.

The rearrangement uses TRBV21-1 and TRBJ1-2. TRBV21-1 is reported as a pseudogene. This CDR3 has 15 amino acids. CDR3 region: CASSKVGDFIYGYTF. The CDR3, as DNA: TGTGCCAGCAGCAAAGTTGGCGACTTTATCTATGGCTACACCTTC.

The genes are TRBV5-6 and TRBJ1-2; a weak D match, TRBD1 (5 bases). The CDR3 sequence is 14 residues long. CDR1 is SGHDT and CDR2 is YYEEEE in the germline V gene. Trimming shortened V by 4 bases and J by 3 bases, and 13 bases separated the two germline ends. As DNA, the CDR3 is TGTGCCAGCAGCCCATCGGGACGGGACTATGGCTACACCTTC. It specifies CASSPSGRDYGYTF.

This chain uses TRBV7-9 with TRBJ2-5; D remains unclear. Germline CDR1 and CDR2: SEHNR and FQNEAQ (reference sequence). V was trimmed by 5 bases and J by 7 bases, leaving 14 bases between them. The CDR3 length is 13 residues. In nucleotides, the CDR3 is TGTGCCAGCAGCCCCGCCTCAAGTTGGACCCAGTACTTC. This encodes CASSPASSWTQYF.

This rearrangement joins TRBV25-1 to TRBJ2-7; D possibly corresponds to TRBD1 (5 bases). This CDR3 has 15 residues. From germline, CDR1 is MGHDK and CDR2 SYGVNS. The germline V and J ends were trimmed by 6 bases and 4 bases, with 19 bases remaining between them. The chain's CDR3 is CASRDDSLGSYEQYF. CDR3 nucleotide sequence: TGTGCCAGCAGAGACGACAGTTTGGGGTCTTACGAGCAGTACTTC.